This TCR beta chain was identified during a study of radiotherapy plus CTLA-4 blockade in lung cancer. Findings of the study overall: Peripheral blood showed expansion of tumor-derived TCR clones after radiotherapy and ipilimumab. Interferon-beta, together with early blood T cell clone dynamics, reportedly best predicted response.

Patients with chemo-refractory metastatic non-small-cell lung cancer received focal radiation plus CTLA-4 blockade with ipilimumab. The repertoire was sequenced with immunoSEQ multiplex PCR; TCRdb's copy has only in-frame clones and lacks some. The table has roughly 42,000 clones, around 63% seen once. Germline assignment: CDR1 SGHTA and CDR2 FQGNSA. There are 15 residues in the CDR3. The V segment lost 3 bases and the J segment 4 bases; nucleotides outside the gene matches: 7. This clone occurred a few times. What it binds is unknown. The TCR was taken from a human donor with non-small cell lung cancer who had a partial response to radiotherapy plus ipilimumab. The chain uses TRBV7-2 and TRBJ1-2, with TRBD1 identical over 8 bases. Sample: peripheral blood, taken from a patient treated with radiotherapy plus ipilimumab. CDR3 loop: CASSFSGQGSYGYTF. CDR3 DNA: TGTGCCAGCAGCTTTTCCGGACAGGGAAGCTATGGCTACACCTTC.